Sequencing of this T cell receptor beta chain was carried out in a study of T cell responses to AZD1222 COVID-19 vaccine. This clone was counted a single time. Antigen unknown. This table comes from immunoSEQ multiplex PCR, and its TCRdb copy is limited to in-frame clones, with some not included. The data show 150,000 to 200,000 clones, 85% to 95% seen once. Study-level results: A rise in Spike-specific TCR breadth and depth followed two AZD1222 doses. Donors skewed white British and female; clonal diversity was possibly underestimated.

The CDR3 runs to 14 residues. With 4 bases removed from V and 4 bases from J, the gap between germline ends came to 14 bases. Germline lookup yields CDR1 SGHNT and CDR2 YYREEE (reference sequence). The chain employs TRBV5-4 and TRBJ2-5; D uncertain. The source was peripheral blood, collected on day 0 of AZD1222 vaccination. The clonotype comes from an adult in good health. The DNA of the CDR3 is TGTGCCAGCAGCCCATCCGGGCCGCCAGAGACCCAGTACTTC. Its protein product is CASSPSGPPETQYF.